The 24 T cell receptor beta chains reported below all come from one sample, sequenced in a study of shared clonotypes between healthy human individuals. Libraries were prepared by immunoSEQ multiplex PCR; TCRdb keeps only in-frame clonotypes and omits some of them. The data show about 2.1 million clones, with roughly 91% seen just once and under 2% held by the top ten. Cells designated naive CD8 were CD45RO-negative and were positively selected for CCR7, with terminally differentiated effector memory CD45RA+ cells excluded. Specimen: naive CD8+ T cells from PBMCs. These receptors originate from a man aged 18 to 29 in good health. Some clones in this sample may be carry-over from other donors' samples.

The genes are TRBV7-8 and TRBJ1-1; D is unresolved. The CDR3 contains 14 residues. Trimming took off 5 bases at V and 2 bases at J, with 12 bases between the two ends. CDR1 and CDR2 from the germline V gene are SGHVS and FQNEAQ. The CDR3 nucleotides read TGTGCCAGCAGCCTCTTAGTACCTAACACTGAAGCTTTCTTT. Translation: CASSLLVPNTEAFF.

CDR3 amino acids: CAWSVYRGSEQYF. CDR3 nucleotides: TGTGCCTGGAGTGTATACAGGGGGTCCGAGCAGTACTTC. The chain links TRBV30 to TRBJ2-5; TRBD1 agrees at 8 bases. The J call may be faulty, since TRBJ2-7 better matches the DNA end. The CDR3 consists of 13 residues. From germline, CDR1 is GTSNPN and CDR2 SVGIG (reference sequence).

The chain is built from TRBV4-1 and TRBJ2-5; TRBD1 might be the D (6 bases). The CDR3 covers 15 residues. V dropped 3 bases and J dropped 4 bases, with 15 bases sitting between them. Looked up from germline, CDR1 is MGHRA and CDR2 is YSYEKL. CDR3: CASSQRAQGGETQYF. The CDR3, as DNA: TGCGCCAGCAGCCAGAGGGCACAGGGTGGAGAGACCCAGTACTTC.

The rearrangement uses TRBV11-2 and TRBJ2-1; 15 positions agree with TRBD2. The length of the CDR3 is 15 residues. CDR1 is SGHAT, CDR2 FQNNGV, per germline. V gave up 4 bases and J gave up 6 bases; unmatched junction bases: 1. The CDR3 here is CASSWGLAGGNEQFF. DNA for the CDR3: TGTGCCAGCAGCTGGGGACTAGCGGGAGGCAATGAGCAGTTCTTC.

The chain links TRBV7-6 to TRBJ2-2; maybe TRBD2 (5 bases). Trimming removed 4 bases from V and 8 bases from J, with 20 bases in between. Germline loops: CDR1 SGHVS, CDR2 FNYEAQ. CDR3 length: 16 amino acids. The CDR3: CASSSGVGPGEGELFF. The CDR3 coding sequence is TGTGCCAGCAGCTCCGGGGTGGGTCCAGGAGAGGGGGAGCTGTTTTTT.

This clone was picked up one time. The V gene is TRBV11-1, the J gene TRBJ2-7; 7 positions match TRBD2. The CDR3 spans 16 residues. V shed 0 bases and J 3 bases; nucleotides not matched to a gene: 8. The germline gives CDR1 SGHAT, CDR2 FQDESV (reference sequence). The CDR3 region is CASSLAGEGSFYEQYF. The CDR3 coding sequence is TGTGCCAGCAGCTTAGCGGGGGAGGGATCCTTCTACGAGCAGTACTTC. The full variable domain, in which reference TRBV11-1 and TRBJ2-7 provide the parts outside the CDR3, is EAEVAQSPRYKITEKSQAVAFWCDPISGHATLYWYRQILGQGPELLVQFQDESVVDDSQLPKDRFSAERLKGVDSTLKIQPAELGDSAMYLCASSLAGEGSFYEQYFGPGTRLTVT.

V usage is TRBV29-1 and J usage is TRBJ2-1; the D gene could be TRBD1 or TRBD2 (5 bases each). The germline gives CDR1 SQVTM, CDR2 ANQGSEA. This CDR3 comprises 12 residues. Between the trimmed V and J ends, which lost 4 bases and 15 bases, there was a span of 19 bases. CDR3 DNA sequence: TGCAGCGTTGTTGATGGACGGGACCCCCGGTTCTTC. It translates to CSVVDGRDPRFF.

The V gene is TRBV6-1, the J gene TRBJ2-5; D remains ambiguous. Trimming removed 7 bases at V and 7 bases at J, with 10 bases between. Looked up from germline, CDR1 is MNHNS and CDR2 is SASEGT. This CDR3 contains 11 residues. The CDR3 nucleotides read TGTGCCAGCACTGGTCTGGGGACCCAGTACTTC. This gives the protein CASTGLGTQYF.

The chain uses TRBV4-1 and TRBJ2-7, with 10 bases that match TRBD1. Germline V gene data show CDR1 as MGHRA and CDR2 as YSYEKL. This CDR3 has 14 amino acids. The V segment lost 2 bases and the J segment 5 bases; nucleotides outside the gene matches: 3. The DNA of the CDR3 is TGCGCCAGCAGCCAACTGACAGGGGGCAACGAGCAGTACTTC. Protein sequence: CASSQLTGGNEQYF.

The chain is built from TRBV19 and TRBJ2-1; 10 nucleotides line up with TRBD2. CDR3 length equals 15 residues. Germline CDR1 LNHDA, CDR2 SQIVND (reference sequence). J gave up 10 bases and V 7 bases, and 13 bases lay outside the gene matches. CDR3 region: CASTHIAGGSVEQFF. DNA for the CDR3: TGTGCCAGTACCCACATAGCGGGAGGTTCGGTGGAGCAGTTCTTC.

The chain recombines TRBV28 with TRBJ2-2; no firm D call. CDR1 and CDR2 (germline): MDHEN, SYDVKM. This CDR3 contains 15 residues. V lost 5 bases, J lost 1 base, and 11 bases lay in between. Here the CDR3 reads CASSPPGWNTGELFF. The CDR3 region has the DNA TGTGCCAGCAGTCCCCCCGGGTGGAACACCGGGGAGCTGTTTTTT.

J is TRBJ2-7 and V is TRBV19, with TRBD1 matching over 10 bases. The CDR3 length is 16 residues. The V and J ends lost 4 bases and 2 bases, in that order; junction bases with no gene match: 8. The germline gives CDR1 LNHDA, CDR2 SQIVND (reference sequence). The CDR3: CASSTNRDRGTYEQYF. The CDR3 region has the DNA TGTGCCAGTAGTACGAACCGGGACAGGGGCACCTACGAGCAGTACTTC. Variable domain in full (rest from reference TRBV19 and TRBJ2-7): DGGITQSPKYLFRKEGQNVTLSCEQNLNHDAMYWYRQDPGQGLRLIYYSQIVNDFQKGDIAEGYSVSREKKESFPLTVTSAQKNPTAFYLCASSTNRDRGTYEQYFGPGTRLTVT.

The rearrangement joins TRBV6-1 to TRBJ1-5; unclear D gene. Germline V lookup: CDR1 MNHNS, CDR2 SASEGT. The CDR3 sequence is 16 residues long. Trimming shortened V by 4 bases and J by 0 bases, and 13 bases separated the two germline ends. In DNA form, the CDR3 reads TGTGCCAGCAGTGGTAACAGAATATATAGCAATCAGCCCCAGCATTTT. Amino acids: CASSGNRIYSNQPQHF.

The J gene is TRBJ2-7, the V gene TRBV27; D is uncertain. V was trimmed by 6 bases and J by 2 bases, leaving 8 bases between them. In germline, CDR1 is MNHEY, CDR2 SMNVEV (reference sequence). The CDR3 has 12 amino acids. The CDR3: CASRPNAYEQYF. CDR3 DNA sequence: TGTGCCAGCAGGCCAAATGCCTACGAGCAGTACTTC.

V gene TRBV28 combines with J gene TRBJ1-1; D gene ambiguous. CDR1 is MDHEN and CDR2 is SYDVKM in the germline V gene. CDR3 length: 13 amino acids. With 5 bases removed from V and 3 bases from J, the gap between germline ends came to 10 bases. CDR3 nucleotide sequence: TGTGCCAGCAGTCCTCATCGGGACACTGAAGCTTTCTTT. Protein product: CASSPHRDTEAFF.

Concerning this clone: At the DNA level, this CDR3 is encoded by other sequences in the same sample as well. V gene TRBV5-1 combines with J gene TRBJ2-7; 8 bases line up with TRBD1. This CDR3 has 14 amino acids. Germline V gene sequence: CDR1 SGHRS, CDR2 YFSETQ. V lost 2 bases and J lost 4; bases outside the gene matches: 5. The CDR3 nucleotides are TGCGCCAGCAGCTTACGGACAGGGTCTTACGAGCAGTACTTC. Encoded protein: CASSLRTGSYEQYF. Combining the CDR3 with reference TRBV5-1 and TRBJ2-7 gives the whole variable domain KAGVTQTPRYLIKTRGQQVTLSCSPISGHRSVSWYQQTPGQGLQFLFEYFSETQRNKGNFPGRFSGRQFSNSRSEMNVSTLELGDSALYLCASSLRTGSYEQYFGPGTRLTVT.

This clone showed up just a few times. This chain connects TRBV5-5 to TRBJ1-1; D not resolved. Germline-derived CDR1 and CDR2 are SGHKS and YYEKEE (reference sequence). The V end lost 4 bases, the J end lost 3 bases, and 13 bases lay between the germline ends. The CDR3 has 14 residues. The DNA for the CDR3 is TGTGCCAGCAGCCTAAACCAGGCTTACACTGAAGCTTTCTTT. This gives the protein CASSLNQAYTEAFF.

The V and J genes are TRBV30 and TRBJ1-1; the D is unclear. The CDR3 consists of 11 residues. The V gene's germline CDR1 is GTSNPN and CDR2 SVGIG (reference sequence). Trimming removed 5 bases from V and 3 bases from J, with 7 bases in between. In nucleotides, the CDR3 is TGTGCCTGGTCGGCAGACACTGAAGCTTTCTTT. This sequence encodes CAWSADTEAFF. Full variable domain (remainder filled in from reference TRBV30 and TRBJ1-1): SQTIHQWPATLVQPVGSPLSLECTVEGTSNPNLYWYRQAAGRGLQLLFYSVGIGQISSEVPQNLSASRPQDRQFILSSKKLLLSDSGFYLCAWSADTEAFFGQGTRLTVV.

The V gene is TRBV9, the J gene TRBJ2-5, with D unclear. The germline V gene encodes CDR1 SGDLS and CDR2 YYNGEE. V dropped 4 bases and J dropped 3 bases, with 4 bases sitting between them. The CDR3 is 11 amino acids. This CDR3 is CASSLEETQYF. The CDR3 DNA reads as TGTGCCAGCAGCCTCGAAGAGACCCAGTACTTC.

The chain uses TRBV9 and TRBJ2-7, with 8 bases matching TRBD2. The germline gives CDR1 SGDLS, CDR2 YYNGEE. The CDR3 is 16 residues long. V shed 0 bases, J shed 5 bases, and the junction held 10 bases outside the gene matches. The CDR3 bases are TGTGCCAGCAGCGTAGGACGAAGCGGGAGCATCGACGAGCAGTACTTC. Protein product: CASSVGRSGSIDEQYF.

The chain uses TRBV28 and TRBJ2-7, with D perhaps matching TRBD1 or TRBD2 (5 bases each). This CDR3 is 16 amino acids long. Germline assignment: CDR1 MDHEN and CDR2 SYDVKM. V lost 6 bases and J lost 2, with 20 bases in between. Here the CDR3 reads CASSLGYGDRAYEQYF. The CDR3 region has the DNA TGTGCCAGCAGCTTGGGTTACGGGGACCGAGCCTACGAGCAGTACTTC.

This chain joins TRBV27 and TRBJ2-1, with TRBD2 matching over 9 bases. V was pared by 5 bases and J by 6 bases, with 8 bases of the junction left unmatched. The CDR3 consists of 15 residues. From germline, CDR1 is MNHEY and CDR2 SMNVEV (reference sequence). DNA of the CDR3: TGTGCCAGCAGTGTAGTAGCGGGAGTCGGCAATGAGCAGTTCTTC. It is translated as CASSVVAGVGNEQFF.

J is TRBJ2-4 and V is TRBV14, with 11 bases that match TRBD2. Germline CDR1 SGHDN, CDR2 FVKESK. This CDR3 spans 16 amino acids. V shed 4 bases, J shed 3 bases, and the junction held 5 bases outside the gene matches. DNA of the CDR3: TGTGCCAGCAGCCCTAGGACTAGCGGGTTCAAAAACATTCAGTACTTC. Translation: CASSPRTSGFKNIQYF.

Turning to this clone: Other DNA sequences in the same sample also yield this CDR3. The CDR3 protein is CASSFSGSSYNEQFF. CDR3 DNA sequence: TGCGCCAGCAGCTTTAGCGGAAGCTCCTACAATGAGCAGTTCTTC. This rearrangement joins TRBV5-1 to TRBJ2-1; a weak D match, TRBD2 (6 bases). The CDR3 consists of 15 residues. The V end lost 2 bases, the J end lost 0 bases, and 9 bases lay between the germline ends. Germline CDR1 is SGHRS and CDR2 is YFSETQ.